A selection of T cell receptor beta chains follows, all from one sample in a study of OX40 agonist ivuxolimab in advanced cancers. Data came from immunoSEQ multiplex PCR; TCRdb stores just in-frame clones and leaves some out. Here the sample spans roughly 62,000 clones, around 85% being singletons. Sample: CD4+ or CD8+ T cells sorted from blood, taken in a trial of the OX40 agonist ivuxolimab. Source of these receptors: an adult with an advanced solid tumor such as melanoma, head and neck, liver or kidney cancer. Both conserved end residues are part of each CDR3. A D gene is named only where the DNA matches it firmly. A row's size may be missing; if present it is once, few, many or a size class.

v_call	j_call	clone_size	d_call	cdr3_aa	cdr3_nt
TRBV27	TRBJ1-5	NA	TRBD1	CASSLYGQGGQPQHF	TGTGCCAGCAGTCTCTACGGACAGGGCGGTCAGCCCCAGCATTTT
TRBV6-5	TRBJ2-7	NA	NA	CASSYSAQDGAYEQYF	TGTGCCAGCAGTTACTCGGCACAGGACGGAGCCTACGAGCAGTACTTC
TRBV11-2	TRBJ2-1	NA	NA	CASSLTWRGGVYEQFF	TGTGCCAGCAGCTTAACTTGGAGGGGGGGTGTCTATGAGCAGTTCTTC
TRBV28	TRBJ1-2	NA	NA	CASSLLGLNYGYTF	TGTGCCAGCAGTTTACTGGGGCTGAACTATGGCTACACCTTC
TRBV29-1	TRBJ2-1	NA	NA	CSVAATTGNEQFF	TGCAGCGTTGCCGCTACTACGGGGAATGAGCAGTTCTTC
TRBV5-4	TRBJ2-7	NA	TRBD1	CASSLPGQGAAGEQYF	TGTGCCAGCAGCTTGCCGGGACAGGGGGCAGCTGGCGAGCAGTACTTC
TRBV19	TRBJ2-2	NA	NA	CASSISGPGTGELFF	TGTGCCAGTAGTATTTCGGGTCCGGGGACCGGGGAGCTGTTTTTT
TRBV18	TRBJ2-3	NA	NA	CASSPTPDSDTDTQYF	TGTGCCAGCTCCCCTACACCGGACAGTGACACAGATACGCAGTATTTT
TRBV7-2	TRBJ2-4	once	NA	CASSNPIQGGNIQYF	TGTGCCAGCAGCAACCCGATACAGGGTGGAAACATTCAGTACTTC
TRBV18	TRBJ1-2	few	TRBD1	CASSPQTVVTGVYGYTF	TGTGCCAGCTCACCACAAACCGTGGTGACAGGGGTCTATGGCTACACCTTC
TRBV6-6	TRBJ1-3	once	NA	CASSYGSHSGNTIYF	TGTGCCAGCAGTTACGGCAGCCACTCTGGAAACACCATATATTTT
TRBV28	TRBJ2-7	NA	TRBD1	CASSLEGGAPYEQYF	TGTGCCAGCAGTTTGGAAGGGGGCGCCCCCTACGAGCAGTACTTC
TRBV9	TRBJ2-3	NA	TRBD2	CASSASGGWIDTQYF	TGTGCCAGCAGCGCTAGCGGGGGGTGGATAGATACGCAGTATTTT
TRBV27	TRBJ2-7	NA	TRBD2	CASSSRGTMVGEQYF	TGTGCCAGCAGTTCCCGCGGGACTATGGTAGGGGAGCAGTACTTC
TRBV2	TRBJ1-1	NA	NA	CASSDPGRATEAFF	TGTGCCAGCAGTGACCCGGGGCGGGCCACTGAAGCTTTCTTT
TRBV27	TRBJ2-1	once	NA	CASGDSSYNEQFF	TGTGCCAGCGGGGACTCCTCCTACAATGAGCAGTTCTTC
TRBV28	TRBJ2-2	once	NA	CASSLGQGPTGELFF	TGTGCCAGCAGTTTAGGTCAGGGCCCCACCGGGGAGCTGTTTTTT
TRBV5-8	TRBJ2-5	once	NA	CASSWDGQETQYF	TGTGCCAGCAGCTGGGACGGACAAGAGACCCAGTACTTC
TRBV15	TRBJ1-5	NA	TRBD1	CATSTRGRTGVQPQHF	TGTGCCACCAGCACCCGAGGGCGGACAGGGGTCCAGCCCCAGCATTTT
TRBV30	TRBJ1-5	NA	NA	CAWRQGNQPQHF	TGTGCCTGGAGGCAGGGGAATCAGCCCCAGCATTTT
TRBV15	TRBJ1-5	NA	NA	CATSSGTNNQPQHF	TGTGCCACCAGCTCCGGGACTAACAATCAGCCCCAGCATTTT
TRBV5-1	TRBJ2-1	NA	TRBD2	CASSHILSGRHNEQFF	TGCGCCAGCAGCCACATCCTTAGCGGGAGGCACAATGAGCAGTTCTTC
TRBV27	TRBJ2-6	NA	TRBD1	CASSTFRQGSHSGANVLTF	TGTGCCAGCAGCACCTTCCGACAGGGCTCCCACTCTGGGGCCAACGTCCTGACTTTC
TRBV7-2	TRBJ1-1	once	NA	CASSLDGVGNTEAFF	TGTGCCAGCAGCTTAGACGGGGTGGGGAACACTGAAGCTTTCTTT
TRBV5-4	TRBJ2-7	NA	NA	CASSQVPGAGRHSYEQYF	TGTGCCAGCAGCCAAGTTCCCGGTGCAGGACGGCACTCCTACGAGCAGTACTTC
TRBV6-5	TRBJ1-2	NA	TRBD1	CASSFLPQGATYGYTF	TGTGCCAGCAGTTTCCTTCCGCAGGGGGCGACCTATGGCTACACCTTC
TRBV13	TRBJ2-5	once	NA	CASSLGPPETQYF	TGTGCCAGCAGCTTAGGGCCCCCAGAGACCCAGTACTTC
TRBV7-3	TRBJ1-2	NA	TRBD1	CASSLMGQGSYGYTF	TGTGCCAGCAGCTTAATGGGACAGGGGAGCTATGGCTACACCTTC
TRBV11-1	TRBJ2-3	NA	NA	CASSLTSFSSSTDTQYF	TGTGCCAGCAGCTTAACGTCCTTCTCCTCTAGCACAGATACGCAGTATTTT